Following are 8 T cell receptor beta chains from one sample sequenced in a study of T cell repertoires in cytomegalovirus infection. TCRdb analysed the reads with MiXCR anew, one entry per CDR3 protein. The sample holds approximately 500,000 distinct CDR3 sequences, around 11% seen once. The sequenced sample was PBMCs. These TCRs come from a human donor in good health (CMV status not recorded). Some clones in this sample may be carry-over from other donors' samples.

Many counts were recorded for this clonotype. The gene calls are TRBV6-1 and TRBJ1-2, with 11 bases fitting TRBD1. The length of the CDR3 is 16 residues. The junction had 10 bases not matched to a gene; V was cut back by 2 bases and J by 8 bases. Germline values: CDR1 MNHNS, CDR2 SASEGT. CDR3 protein: CASSERWTGGYIGYTF. For the CDR3, the DNA is TGTGCCAGCAGTGAAAGGTGGACAGGGGGCTATATAGGCTACACCTTC.

The rearrangement joins TRBV18 to TRBJ2-3; D possibly corresponds to TRBD2 (6 bases). The CDR3 runs to 13 residues. CDR1 is KGHSH and CDR2 is LQKENI in the germline V gene. Trimming stripped 5 bases from V and 4 bases from J, with 10 bases between. This CDR3 reads CASSSLAADTQYF. DNA for the CDR3: TGTGCCAGCTCATCCTTAGCGGCAGATACGCAGTATTTT.

There are many counts of this clonotype. The chain combines TRBV11-2 with TRBJ1-5; the D is unclear. Germline V CDR1 and CDR2: SGHAT, FQNNGV. The ends were cut back, 5 bases at V and 4 bases at J, with 12 bases in the middle. The CDR3 length is 14 residues. CDR3 in DNA: TGTGCCAGCAGCCACGGAGACCTGAATCAGCCCCAGCATTTT. Encoded protein: CASSHGDLNQPQHF.

This clonotype was detected only a few times. This chain uses TRBV20-1 with TRBJ2-5; possible D gene TRBD1, 5 bases. The V end was cut by 0 bases, the J end by 1 base, with 15 bases between. The germline CDR1 and CDR2 sequences are DFQATT and SNEGSKA (reference sequence). The CDR3 has 16 amino acids. The CDR3 nucleotides read TGCAGTGCTAGAGATCGGGCAGGGTTAGGCCAAGAGACCCAGTACTTC. It yields the protein CSARDRAGLGQETQYF.

This clonotype was counted at least ten times. V and J are TRBV27 and TRBJ2-3, with TRBD1 identical over 9 bases. Unmatched junction bases numbered 9, after V lost 6 bases and J lost 5 bases. The CDR3 runs 15 residues. The V gene's germline CDR1 is MNHEY and CDR2 SMNVEV (reference sequence). This CDR3 is CASSLTRQGGDTQYF. CDR3 in DNA: TGTGCCAGCAGCCTTACACGACAGGGGGGAGATACGCAGTATTTT.

This clonotype has at least ten counts. The chain is built from TRBV7-9 and TRBJ2-2; perhaps TRBD1 as D (6 bases). Germline lookup yields CDR1 SEHNR and CDR2 FQNEAQ (reference sequence). CDR3 length: 15 residues. V was cut by 2 bases and J by 4 bases, with 11 bases left in between. The CDR3 loop reads CASSLRAGATGELFF. The CDR3 DNA reads TGTGCCAGCAGCTTACGGGCAGGGGCCACCGGGGAGCTGTTTTTT.

This clonotype was detected many times. The chain recombines TRBV7-9 with TRBJ2-2; a weak D match, TRBD2 (6 bases). V lost 5 bases and J lost 6, with 10 bases in between. Germline V gene lookup returns CDR1 SEHNR and CDR2 FQNEAQ (reference sequence). The CDR3 sequence is 13 residues long. The DNA of the CDR3 is TGTGCCAGCAGCCTGACTAGTTCCGGGGAGCTGTTTTTT. As protein: CASSLTSSGELFF.

This clonotype was counted many times. V gene TRBV19 combines with J gene TRBJ2-4; D may match TRBD1 or TRBD2 (6 bases each). CDR3 length equals 15 residues. Germline lookup yields CDR1 LNHDA and CDR2 SQIVND (reference sequence). This CDR3 reads CAKTGAHLAKNIQYF. The CDR3 coding sequence is TGTGCGAAGACGGGGGCCCATCTAGCCAAAAACATTCAGTACTTC. The complete variable domain, with remaining parts taken from reference TRBV19 and TRBJ2-4, reads DGGITQSPKYLFRKEGQNVTLSCEQNLNHDAMYWYRQDPGQGLRLIYYSQIVNDFQKGDIAEGYSVSREKKESFPLTVTSAQKNPTAFYLCAKTGAHLAKNIQYFGAGTRLSVL.